The clone carrying this TCR beta chain has only a few counts. What it binds is unknown. The CDR3 has 14 amino acids. Germline V lookup: CDR1 LNHNV, CDR2 YYDKDF (reference sequence). Trimming took 0 bases from V and 9 from J; bases not matched to a gene: 4. This sample was included in a study of T cells after yellow fever vaccination. Study-level background: For low cell numbers, libraries were made with SMART-Seq v4 Ultra Low Input.

Study-level points and caveats: A secondary response was less intense yet reached its peak sooner, at day 5 versus 15. Re-detected after boosting: most primary clones, 96% of CD4 and less than 90% of CD8. Shared CD4/CD8 clonotypes were a small share, likely from convergent recombination.

TCRdb re-analysed the 5' RACE reads in MiXCR, keeping a single row per CDR3 protein. In the table there are 100,000 to 150,000 distinct CDR3 sequences, 7.4% of which are singletons. The V and J genes are TRBV15 and TRBJ2-3; 9 positions agree with TRBD2. The sequences come from CD4+ T cells sorted from PBMCs, collected 10 days after the first yellow fever vaccination. This clonotype originated in a man between 18 and 35 years old who received the YFV17D yellow fever vaccine. The chain's CDR3 is CATSRDNSGGTQYF. The CDR3 bases are TGTGCCACCAGCAGAGATAATAGCGGGGGCACGCAGTATTTT.